This T cell receptor beta chain was captured in a study of graft-versus-host responses after intestinal transplantation. As for the study in general: The transplants performed in recipients were multivisceral, liver-intestinal, or isolated intestinal. Uniformly, recipients were administered anti-thymocyte globulin induction with subsequent tacrolimus and steroids for roughly three years.

CDR1 and CDR2 from the germline V gene are SGHRS and YFSETQ. This CDR3 spans 18 amino acids. Trimming removed 5 bases from V and 4 bases from J; junction bases left unmatched: 16. Of note for this clone: Its target is not known.

The repertoire was sequenced with immunoSEQ multiplex PCR; TCRdb's copy has only in-frame clones and lacks some. Of some 82,000 clones detected, around 90% appear once; the ten largest clones hold around 8.6%. This chain uses TRBV5-1 with TRBJ2-1, with 9 nucleotides matching TRBD2. The material sequenced was unstimulated CD8+ T cells sorted from spleen or lymph node cells, taken before transplant. The TCR sequence derives from a human donor who was the organ donor for an intestinal transplant. The CDR3 sequence is CASSSLIWAGGFYNEQFF. The CDR3 DNA follows: TGCGCCAGCAGTTCATTGATCTGGGCGGGGGGGTTTTACAATGAGCAGTTCTTC. The variable domain in full, completed from reference TRBV5-1 and TRBJ2-1, reads KAGVTQTPRYLIKTRGQQVTLSCSPISGHRSVSWYQQTPGQGLQFLFEYFSETQRNKGNFPGRFSGRQFSNSRSEMNVSTLELGDSALYLCASSSLIWAGGFYNEQFFGPGTRLTVL.